This TCR beta chain derives from a study of T cell repertoires in cytomegalovirus infection. MiXCR was run by TCRdb on the reads, yielding one entry per CDR3 protein. The data contain around 450,000 distinct CDR3 sequences, roughly 30% of them singletons. This clonotype originated in a human donor in good health (CMV status not recorded). Some clones in this sample may be carry-over from other donors' samples. The specimen sequenced was PBMCs.

CDR3 in amino acids: CASGFKTGTENTIYF. CDR3 in DNA: TGTGCCAGCGGTTTCAAGACAGGGACGGAAAACACCATATATTTT. The gene calls are TRBV6-6 and TRBJ1-3, with 7 nucleotides matching TRBD1. The CDR3 has 15 residues. In germline, CDR1 is MNHNY, CDR2 SVGAGI (reference sequence). With 8 bases clipped from V and 6 bases from J, the junction kept 13 bases outside the gene matches.